This T cell receptor (beta chain) was sequenced in a study of blood T cells in healthy people across ages. Points from the study as a whole: It was held that the diversity estimates obtained from one million T cells were underestimates.

The germline CDR1 and CDR2 sequences are SNHLY and FYNNEI. The CDR3 has 14 amino acids. V was shortened by 2 bases and J by 3 bases, with 8 bases between the two germline ends. A sample-barcoded 5' primer and a J-beta primer mix were used in a second PCR of roughly 7 to 11 cycles. Every cDNA molecule carried a tag from a template-switch adaptor bearing 12 random nucleotides. One entry per CDR3 protein results from TCRdb running MiXCR on the 5' RACE reads. This sample yields about 1.7 million distinct CDR3 sequences, of which approximately 30% are seen a single time; roughly 8.2% belongs to the top ten. A minimum of 6 million PBMCs was isolated per sample. This clonotype was found a few times. Its matching antigen is unknown.

The sequencing sample was made of blood. The TCR originated in a woman in her 30s in good health. The rearrangement links TRBV2 to TRBJ2-1; no definite D call. This CDR3 reads CASSEWVSYNEQFF. The CDR3 DNA reads TGTGCCAGCAGTGAATGGGTCAGCTACAATGAGCAGTTCTTC.